Shown below are 2 T cell receptor beta chains from a single sample sequenced in a study of blood T cell repertoires in COVID-19. The assay was immunoSEQ multiplex PCR, and TCRdb's table has in-frame clones only and misses some. The sample lists 55,000 to 80,000 clones, over 75% occurring once. Specimen: peripheral blood. The receptors shown here come from a man aged 55 to 69 with acute or convalescent COVID-19.

The genes are TRBV7-8 and TRBJ2-7, with 9 bases fitting TRBD2. Germline lookup yields CDR1 SGHVS and CDR2 FQNEAQ. V shed 4 bases and J 5 bases; nucleotides not matched to a gene: 9. The CDR3 covers 15 residues. The DNA of the CDR3 is TGTGCCAGCAGCTCCTCCGGGACTAGCTCTGACGAGCAGTACTTC. Its translation is CASSSSGTSSDEQYF. Full variable domain (missing parts from reference TRBV7-8 and TRBJ2-7): GAGVSQSPRYKVAKRGQDVALRCDPISGHVSLFWYQQALGQGPEFLTYFQNEAQLDKSGLPSDRFFAERPEGSVSTLKIQRTQQEDSAVYLCASSSSGTSSDEQYFGPGTRLTVT.

V is TRBV4-1 and J is TRBJ1-5; unclear D gene. The CDR3 contains 14 residues. V lost 1 base and J 5 bases, leaving 9 bases between the germline ends. Germline loops: CDR1 MGHRA, CDR2 YSYEKL. Written as DNA, the CDR3 is TGCGCCAGCAGCCAAGCTCTCCAGGATCAGCCCCAGCATTTT. This translates into CASSQALQDQPQHF.